These 28 T cell receptor beta chains came from one sample sequenced in a study of beta chain features in type 1 diabetes. Sequencing targeted expressed TCRB transcripts, as all isolated RNA had been reverse transcribed. Libraries were prepared by immunoSEQ multiplex PCR; TCRdb keeps only in-frame clonotypes and omits some of them. The sample includes about 410,000 clones, about 15% of them seen just once. The sequenced sample consisted of naive CD4+ T cells from blood. All receptors come from a man aged 25 to 40 in good health.

The genes are TRBV4-3 and TRBJ1-1; 7 nucleotides match TRBD1. Germline lookup yields CDR1 LGHNA and CDR2 YSLEER. V shed 1 base, J shed 11 bases, and the junction held 10 bases outside the gene matches. This CDR3 spans 14 amino acids. The CDR3 protein is CASSQASLDRRAFF. In DNA, the CDR3 is TGCGCCAGCAGCCAAGCCTCCTTGGACAGGAGGGCTTTCTTT.

This clone was picked up a small number of times. The genes are TRBV21-1 and TRBJ2-7. TRBV21-1 is a recognized pseudogene. The CDR3 runs 16 residues. This chain's CDR3 is CASSKRAINSSYEQYV. The CDR3 region has the DNA TGTGCCAGCAGCAAAAGGGCAATTAATAGCTCCTACGAGCAGTACGTC.

This clone occurred a few times. The DNA of the CDR3 is TGCGCCAGCAGCCAAGAGGCATCTCACGAGCAGTACTTC. This translates into CASSQEASHEQYF. The J gene is TRBJ2-7, the V gene TRBV4-3; D unclear. With 0 bases removed from V and 5 bases from J, the gap between germline ends came to 8 bases. The germline gives CDR1 LGHNA, CDR2 YSLEER. The CDR3 totals 13 residues.

This clone was detected only a few times. The CDR3 reads CASSPTDTQYF. CDR3 nucleotides: TGTGCCAGCAGCCCTACTGATACGCAGTATTTT. The chain uses TRBV2 and TRBJ2-3; D not certain. V was trimmed by 6 bases and J by 6 bases, leaving 7 bases between them. The CDR3 extends over 11 amino acids. The germline gives CDR1 SNHLY, CDR2 FYNNEI.

This clone was seen only a few times. The chain couples TRBV23-1 to TRBJ2-2; D is uncertain. TRBV23-1 is reported as an ORF; its role is uncertain. V lost 3 bases and J 4 bases, leaving 6 bases between the germline ends. The CDR3 runs 13 residues. The DNA for the CDR3 is TGCGCCAGCAGTCAGTCGAGCACCGGGGAGCTGTTTTTT. Protein product: CASSQSSTGELFF.

This clone came up a few times. This sequence joins TRBV18 and TRBJ1-3; D is ambiguous. Trimming stripped 3 bases from V and 0 bases from J, with 9 bases between. This CDR3 is built from 15 residues. Germline values: CDR1 KGHSH, CDR2 LQKENI. The CDR3 DNA reads as TGTGCCAGCTCACCTGACCCCTACTCTGGAAACACCATATATTTT. Translated: CASSPDPYSGNTIYF.

This clone has more than one count but fewer than ten. The chain links TRBV30 to TRBJ2-2; D is unclear. V shed 0 bases and J shed 6 bases, with 8 bases lying between them. Germline CDR1 reads GTSNPN; CDR2 reads SVGIG (reference sequence). The CDR3 covers 13 residues. In DNA, the CDR3 is TGTGCCTGGAGTGTACGAGGACCCGGGGAGCTGTTTTTT. Amino acid sequence: CAWSVRGPGELFF.

The chain recombines TRBV9 with TRBJ2-2, with D unresolved. Germline V lookup: CDR1 SGDLS, CDR2 YYNGEE. This CDR3 has 14 amino acids. V shed 0 bases and J shed 1 base, with 4 bases lying between them. CDR3 nucleotides: TGTGCCAGCAGCGTAGGTTGGAACACCGGGGAGCTGTTTTTT. Its translation: CASSVGWNTGELFF.

With respect to this clone: Different DNA sequences within this sample yield the same CDR3. The chain carries TRBV29-1 and TRBJ1-5, with 8 bases that match TRBD1. The V gene end was trimmed by 4 bases and the J gene end by 3 bases; junction bases not matched to a gene: 2. Germline V gene data show CDR1 as SQVTM and CDR2 as ANQGSEA. The length of the CDR3 is 13 residues. The chain's CDR3 is CSVGQGFNQPQHF. In DNA form, the CDR3 reads TGCAGCGTTGGACAGGGGTTCAATCAGCCCCAGCATTTT. The variable domain in full, with the rest retrieved from reference TRBV29-1 and TRBJ1-5, is SAVISQKPSRDICQRGTSLTIQCQVDSQVTMMFWYRQQPGQSLTLIATANQGSEATYESGFVIDKFPISRPNLTFSTLTVSNMSPEDSSIYLCSVGQGFNQPQHFGDGTRLSIL.

This clone was counted between two and nine times. The chain combines TRBV27 with TRBJ2-3; no clear D. This CDR3 is 12 amino acids long. Trimming cost V 5 bases and J 1 base, with 4 bases left between them. The germline V gene has CDR1 MNHEY and CDR2 SMNVEV (reference sequence). CDR3 amino acids: CASSDRTDTQYF. The DNA of the CDR3 is TGTGCCAGCAGTGATCGCACAGATACGCAGTATTTT.

The rearrangement joins TRBV7-2 to TRBJ2-7; 7 nucleotides line up with TRBD1. Trimming took 4 bases from V and 2 from J; bases not matched to a gene: 11. CDR3 length equals 16 residues. The germline V gene encodes CDR1 SGHTA and CDR2 FQGNSA. Here the CDR3 DNA reads TGTGCCAGCAGCTCAAAGCCAGGGACAGCGACCTACGAGCAGTACGTC. This gives the protein CASSSKPGTATYEQYV.

This clone has a count of ten or more. This chain joins TRBV29-1 and TRBJ1-4, with a tentative D call TRBD1 (5 bases). The CDR3 runs 12 residues. Trimming removed 6 bases from V and 4 bases from J, with 9 bases in between. Per the germline V gene, CDR1 is SQVTM and CDR2 is ANQGSEA. The CDR3 region is CSVWDLNEKLFF. The CDR3 coding sequence is TGCAGCGTCTGGGACCTTAATGAAAAACTGTTTTTT.

This clone was seen more than once but under ten times. The genes are TRBV10-3 and TRBJ2-5, with D perhaps matching TRBD1 or TRBD2 (5 bases each). This CDR3 has 12 amino acids. The germline V gene encodes CDR1 ENHRY and CDR2 SYGVKD. Trimming removed 3 bases at V and 7 bases at J, with 9 bases between. The CDR3 protein is CAISERDGTQYF. The CDR3 DNA reads TGTGCCATCAGTGAACGGGACGGGACCCAGTACTTC.

The chain uses TRBV5-6 and TRBJ2-1; TRBD1 or TRBD2 may be the D gene (6 bases each). The CDR3 is made up of 15 amino acids. From germline, CDR1 is SGHDT and CDR2 YYEEEE. The V and J ends lost 3 bases and 9 bases respectively, with 19 bases between them. CDR3 in DNA: TGTGCCAGCAGCTCGGACCCCTCCGGGGGCGGTGAGCAGTTCTTC. This translates into CASSSDPSGGGEQFF.

This clone has a handful of counts. The chain couples TRBV25-1 to TRBJ2-4, with 11 bases lining up with TRBD2. The CDR3 length is 14 residues. In germline, CDR1 is MGHDK, CDR2 SYGVNS. After removal of 6 bases from V and 15 bases from J, the junction contained 13 bases not matched to a gene. CDR3 loop: CASSGLLAGESPYF. The CDR3 coding sequence is TGTGCCAGCAGCGGTCTACTAGCGGGAGAGAGCCCGTACTTC.

V usage is TRBV29-1 and J usage is TRBJ1-5; 7 bases align to TRBD1. V dropped 4 bases and J dropped 6; count of bases not matched to a gene: 9. This CDR3 contains 14 residues. CDR1 is SQVTM, CDR2 ANQGSEA, per germline. The CDR3 here is CSVGGTGVSQPQHF. The CDR3 DNA reads TGCAGCGTTGGAGGCACAGGGGTGAGTCAGCCCCAGCATTTT.

This clone turned up a few times. The chain has TRBV2 and TRBJ2-7, with 9 bases that match TRBD1. The CDR3 covers 18 residues. Germline trimming cut 4 bases from V and 2 bases from J; bases unmatched to any gene: 15. CDR1 is SNHLY and CDR2 is FYNNEI in the germline V gene. In DNA, the CDR3 is TGTGCCAGCAGTGGACCCTCGGGCGGGACAGGGAGGCCCTACGAGCAGTACTTC. Residues: CASSGPSGGTGRPYEQYF.

This clone occurred a few times. The chain is built from TRBV19 and TRBJ2-1, with TRBD1 matching over 9 bases. The germline V gene has CDR1 LNHDA and CDR2 SQIVND (reference sequence). V gave up 5 bases and J gave up 3 bases; unmatched junction bases: 11. This CDR3 is 17 amino acids long. The CDR3 here is CASSGEQGAVSYNEQFF. Here the CDR3 DNA reads TGTGCCAGTAGTGGAGAACAGGGGGCGGTTAGCTACAATGAGCAGTTCTTC.

With regard to this clone: The junction does not match germline at one end; this may be a read error. The chain is built from TRBV9 and TRBJ2-3; TRBD2 might be the D (7 bases). The CDR3 is 17 residues long. CDR1 and CDR2 (germline): SGDLS, YYNGEE. In DNA form, the CDR3 reads TGTGCCAGCACCGTAGGGGGAGGGCCTCGAACCACAGATACGCAGTATTTT. As protein: CASTVGGGPRTTDTQYF.

V is TRBV2 and J is TRBJ2-3, with TRBD1 as a possible D gene (5 bases). Trimming cost V 5 bases and J 2 bases, with 14 bases left between them. The germline CDR1 and CDR2 sequences are SNHLY and FYNNEI. The CDR3 extends over 15 amino acids. The CDR3 DNA reads TGTGCCAGCAGTTCGACCGGACAACCCACAGATACGCAGTATTTT. It encodes CASSSTGQPTDTQYF.

This clone was seen a handful of times. V and J are TRBV30 and TRBJ2-7; 9 nucleotides align to TRBD1. With V trimmed by 8 bases and J by 2 bases, 10 bases remained unmatched. Germline values: CDR1 GTSNPN, CDR2 SVGIG (reference sequence). The CDR3 has 14 amino acids. The CDR3 DNA is TGTGCCGGGGTTAGGACAGGGGCAACCTACGAGCAGTACGTC. Its protein product is CAGVRTGATYEQYV.

The chain joins TRBV9 to TRBJ1-1; possible D gene TRBD1, 5 bases. This CDR3 is built from 14 residues. The germline gives CDR1 SGDLS, CDR2 YYNGEE. V dropped 3 bases and J dropped 1 base, with 10 bases sitting between them. The CDR3 protein is CASSAGPTNTEAFF. The CDR3 region has the DNA TGTGCCAGCAGCGCGGGACCGACGAACACTGAAGCTTTCTTT.

The gene calls are TRBV29-1 and TRBJ2-7; 7 nucleotides line up with TRBD1. The CDR3 has 17 amino acids. Germline V lookup: CDR1 SQVTM, CDR2 ANQGSEA. Losses at the gene ends were 3 bases for V and 0 bases for J; bases not matched to a gene: 14. The CDR3 DNA is TGCAGCGTTGAGGGTTTTCGGCGGACAGGACTCTCCTACGAGCAGTACTTC. This encodes CSVEGFRRTGLSYEQYF.

The gene calls are TRBV7-9 and TRBJ1-4, with 8 nucleotides matching TRBD1. Germline values: CDR1 SEHNR, CDR2 FQNEAQ (reference sequence). The CDR3 length is 14 residues. The junction had 5 bases not matched to a gene; V was cut back by 3 bases and J by 8 bases. The DNA for the CDR3 is TGTGCCAGCAGCTTGATGACAGGGGAGGAAAAACTGTTTTTT. It specifies CASSLMTGEEKLFF. The full variable domain, in which reference TRBV7-9 and TRBJ1-4 provide the parts outside the CDR3, is DTGVSQNPRHKITKRGQNVTFRCDPISEHNRLYWYRQTLGQGPEFLTYFQNEAQLEKSRLLSDRFSAERPKGSFSTLEIQRTEQGDSAMYLCASSLMTGEEKLFFGSGTQLSVL.

This clone has just a few counts. This rearrangement joins TRBV4-3 to TRBJ2-1; D is undetermined. Trimming took 1 base from V and 2 from J, leaving 12 bases between them. There are 16 residues in the CDR3. Germline lookup yields CDR1 LGHNA and CDR2 YSLEER. The CDR3 coding sequence is TGCGCCAGCAGCCAAGGCCCAGGCCAAGCCTACAATGAGCAGTTCTTC. Amino acid sequence: CASSQGPGQAYNEQFF.

This chain uses TRBV7-2 with TRBJ2-5; unclear D gene. The CDR3 is 12 residues long. Germline V gene lookup returns CDR1 SGHTA and CDR2 FQGNSA. V lost 6 bases and J lost 5, with 10 bases in between. DNA for the CDR3: TGTGCCAGCAGATCCGCTCGGGAGACCCAGTACTTC. Protein product: CASRSARETQYF.

There are a few counts of this clone. V gene TRBV7-2 combines with J gene TRBJ1-1; D uncertain. CDR1 is SGHTA, CDR2 FQGNSA, per germline. The ends were cut back, 5 bases at V and 4 bases at J, with 11 bases in the middle. The CDR3 consists of 13 residues. CDR3 bases: TGTGCCAGCAGCACCTCCGCGGGCACTGAAGCTTTCTTT. This gives the protein CASSTSAGTEAFF.

This clone was seen more than once but under ten times. The chain carries TRBV2 and TRBJ1-1, with TRBD1 matching over 8 bases. CDR3 length: 14 amino acids. The trim removed 5 bases at V and 7 bases at J, leaving 9 bases unmatched. Germline V gene lookup returns CDR1 SNHLY and CDR2 FYNNEI. The CDR3 DNA reads as TGTGCCAGCAGTTTGATCGCACAGGGGGATGAAGCTTTCTTT. Its translation: CASSLIAQGDEAFF.